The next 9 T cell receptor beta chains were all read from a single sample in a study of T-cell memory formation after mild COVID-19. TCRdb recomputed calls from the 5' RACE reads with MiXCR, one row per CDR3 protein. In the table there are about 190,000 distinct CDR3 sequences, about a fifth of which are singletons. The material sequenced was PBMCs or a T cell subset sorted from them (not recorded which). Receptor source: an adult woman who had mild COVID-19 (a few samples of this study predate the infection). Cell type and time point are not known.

This chain's CDR3 is CASSQYSGPSYEQYF. CDR3 bases: TGCGCCAGCAGCCAATATAGCGGGCCCTCCTACGAGCAGTACTTC. This chain uses TRBV4-3 with TRBJ2-7, with 7 bases identical to TRBD2. The V segment lost 2 bases and the J segment 0 bases; nucleotides outside the gene matches: 4. Germline V gene lookup returns CDR1 LGHNA and CDR2 YSLEER. The CDR3 totals 15 residues.

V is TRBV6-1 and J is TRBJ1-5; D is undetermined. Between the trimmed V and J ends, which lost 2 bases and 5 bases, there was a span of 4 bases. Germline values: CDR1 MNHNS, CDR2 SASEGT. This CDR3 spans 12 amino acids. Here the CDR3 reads CASSEIDQPQHF. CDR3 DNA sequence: TGTGCCAGCAGTGAAATCGATCAGCCCCAGCATTTT.

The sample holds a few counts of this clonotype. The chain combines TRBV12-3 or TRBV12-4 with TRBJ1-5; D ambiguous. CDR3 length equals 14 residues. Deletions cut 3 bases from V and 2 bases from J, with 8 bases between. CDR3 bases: TGTGCCAGCAGTTTTTTATCAGGCAATCAGCCCCAGCATTTT. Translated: CASSFLSGNQPQHF.

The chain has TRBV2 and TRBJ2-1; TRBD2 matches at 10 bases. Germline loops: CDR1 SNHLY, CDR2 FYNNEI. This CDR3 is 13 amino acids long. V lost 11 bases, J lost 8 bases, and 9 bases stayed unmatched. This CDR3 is CAGASGRGDEQFF. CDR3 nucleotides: TGTGCCGGCGCTAGCGGGAGAGGGGATGAGCAGTTCTTC.

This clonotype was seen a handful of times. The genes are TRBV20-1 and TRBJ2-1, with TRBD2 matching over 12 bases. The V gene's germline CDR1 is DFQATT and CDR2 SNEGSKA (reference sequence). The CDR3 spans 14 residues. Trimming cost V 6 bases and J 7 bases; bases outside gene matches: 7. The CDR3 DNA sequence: TGCAGTGCCCGGACTAGCGGGATATGGAATGAGCAGTTCTTC. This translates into CSARTSGIWNEQFF.

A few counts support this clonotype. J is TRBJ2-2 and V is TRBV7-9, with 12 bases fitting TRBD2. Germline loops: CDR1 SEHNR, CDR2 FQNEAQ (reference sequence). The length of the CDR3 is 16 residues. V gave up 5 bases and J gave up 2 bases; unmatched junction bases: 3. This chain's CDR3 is CASSPGLAGNTGELFF. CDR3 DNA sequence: TGTGCCAGCAGCCCGGGACTAGCGGGCAACACCGGGGAGCTGTTTTTT.

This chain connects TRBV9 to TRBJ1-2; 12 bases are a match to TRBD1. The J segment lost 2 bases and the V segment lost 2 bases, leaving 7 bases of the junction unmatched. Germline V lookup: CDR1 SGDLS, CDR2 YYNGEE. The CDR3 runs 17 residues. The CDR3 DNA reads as TGTGCCAGCAGCGTGTCCGGGACAGGGGGCATCAACTATGGCTACACCTTC. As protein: CASSVSGTGGINYGYTF.

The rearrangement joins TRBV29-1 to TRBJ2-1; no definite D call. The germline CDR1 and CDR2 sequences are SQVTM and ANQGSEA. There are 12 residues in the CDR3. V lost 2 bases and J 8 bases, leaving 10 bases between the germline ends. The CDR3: CSVESRSDEQFF. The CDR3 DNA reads TGCAGCGTTGAATCTAGATCCGATGAGCAGTTCTTC.

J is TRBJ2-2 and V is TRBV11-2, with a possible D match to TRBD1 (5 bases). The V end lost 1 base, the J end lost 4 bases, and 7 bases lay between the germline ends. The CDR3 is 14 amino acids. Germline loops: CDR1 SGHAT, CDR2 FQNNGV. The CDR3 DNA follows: TGTGCCAGCAGCTTAGGGACATCCACCGGGGAGCTGTTTTTT. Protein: CASSLGTSTGELFF.